The 21 T cell receptor beta chains below come from one sample, sequenced in a study of CD8+CD57+ T cells in acquired aplastic anemia. Genomic DNA served as template for TCR beta VDJ and CDR3 profiling. TCRdb re-called the reads through MiXCR, storing one row per CDR3 protein. Here the sample spans some 220,000 distinct CDR3 sequences, roughly 35% being singletons. The specimen was sorted CD4+, CD8+, or CD8+CD57+ T cells (not recorded which) from PBMCs. The origin of the receptors is a human donor in good health, serving as a control.

This clonotype appeared a single time. The chain carries TRBV2 and TRBJ2-2, with 7 nucleotides matching TRBD2. J lost 1 base, V lost 5 bases, and 10 bases had no gene match. Germline assignment: CDR1 SNHLY and CDR2 FYNNEI. The CDR3 extends over 17 amino acids. The DNA of the CDR3 is TGTGCCAGCAGTTACGATGTAGCGGGCAGGAACACCGGGGAGCTGTTTTTT. Translating gives CASSYDVAGRNTGELFF. Filled out from reference TRBV2 and TRBJ2-2, the complete variable domain reads EPEVTQTPSHQVTQMGQEVILRCVPISNHLYFYWYRQILGQKVEFLVSFYNNEISEKSEIFDDQFSVERPDGSNFTLKIRSTKLEDSAMYFCASSYDVAGRNTGELFFGEGSRLTVL.

This clonotype has only a few counts. The chain combines TRBV4-2 with TRBJ2-7; TRBD2 matches at 9 bases. The germline CDR1 and CDR2 sequences are LGHNA and YNFKEQ. The CDR3 runs 19 residues. Trimming at V came to 4 bases and at J to 3 bases, leaving 19 bases not matched to a gene. This chain's CDR3 is CASSPALRGSGGGYYEQYF. The CDR3 DNA sequence: TGTGCCAGCAGCCCCGCACTTAGGGGTAGCGGGGGAGGCTACTACGAGCAGTACTTC.

This clonotype was counted many times. The J gene is TRBJ2-7, the V gene TRBV5-1; TRBD1 agrees at 11 bases. Germline V gene sequence: CDR1 SGHRS, CDR2 YFSETQ. The V segment lost 4 bases and the J segment 5 bases; nucleotides outside the gene matches: 8. The CDR3 is 15 residues long. The CDR3 nucleotides are TGCGCCAGCAGCCCAGGACAGGGGGCTGTCCACGAGCAGTACTTC. Encoded protein: CASSPGQGAVHEQYF.

This clonotype occurred a few times. The rearrangement uses TRBV5-1 and TRBJ1-1; 11 nucleotides align to TRBD1. The germline V gene has CDR1 SGHRS and CDR2 YFSETQ. The CDR3 consists of 15 residues. V shed 3 bases and J 3 bases; nucleotides not matched to a gene: 4. The chain's CDR3 is CASSSGDRGYTEAFF. DNA of the CDR3: TGCGCCAGCAGCTCGGGGGACAGGGGGTACACTGAAGCTTTCTTT.

This clonotype occurred many times. The rearrangement links TRBV24-1 to TRBJ2-3; the D call may be TRBD1 or TRBD2 (5 bases each). V lost 3 bases to trimming and J lost 0 bases, with 9 bases between them. The CDR3 has 15 amino acids. Germline values: CDR1 KGHDR, CDR2 SFDVKD. The CDR3 spells CATSDPRDSTDTQYF. The DNA for the CDR3 is TGTGCCACCAGTGATCCTAGGGACAGCACAGATACGCAGTATTTT.

This clonotype was picked up many times. This chain connects TRBV20-1 to TRBJ2-3; 10 bases match TRBD1. Trimming took 6 bases from V and 1 from J; bases not matched to a gene: 1. The CDR3 has 13 amino acids. Per germline, CDR1 DFQATT and CDR2 SNEGSKA (reference sequence). In nucleotides, the CDR3 is TGCAGTGCAGGGACAGGGGGCACAGATACGCAGTATTTT. Translating gives CSAGTGGTDTQYF.

About this clonotype itself: An end of the junction does not agree with germline; a read error may underlie this. The chain employs TRBV25-1 and TRBJ1-2; D gene ambiguous. The CDR3 extends over 15 amino acids. The V gene's germline CDR1 is MGHDK and CDR2 SYGVNS. The CDR3 nucleotides read TGTGCCAACAGTGAAGGTCAAGGTAACGGCTATGGCTACACCTTC. Encoded protein: CANSEGQGNGYGYTF.

This clonotype was found many times. The CDR3 DNA sequence: TGTGCCATCAGTACAGGGGGACTTAGCAATCAGCCCCAGCATTTT. Translated: CAISTGGLSNQPQHF. The rearrangement uses TRBV10-3 and TRBJ1-5, with 8 bases fitting TRBD1. CDR3 length equals 15 residues. The V segment lost 5 bases and the J segment 0 bases; nucleotides outside the gene matches: 3. Germline loops: CDR1 ENHRY, CDR2 SYGVKD.

This clonotype appeared a few times. V is TRBV15 and J is TRBJ2-1, with D possibly matching TRBD2 (6 bases). The CDR3 extends over 15 amino acids. The V gene lost 0 bases and the J gene lost 8 bases, with 14 bases spanning the gap. In germline, CDR1 is LNHNV, CDR2 YYDKDF (reference sequence). Here the CDR3 reads CATSRDGVGGDEQFF. CDR3 nucleotide sequence: TGTGCCACCAGCAGAGATGGGGTGGGAGGCGATGAGCAGTTCTTC.

This clonotype was picked up a small number of times. This rearrangement joins TRBV30 to TRBJ2-7, with D possibly TRBD1 on 5 matching bases. V shed 1 base and J shed 2 bases, with 9 bases lying between them. This CDR3 spans 13 amino acids. Germline lookup yields CDR1 GTSNPN and CDR2 SVGIG (reference sequence). CDR3 DNA: TGTGCCTGGAGTGCGAGACAGCCCTACGAGCAGTACTTC. This encodes CAWSARQPYEQYF.

This chain uses TRBV29-1 with TRBJ2-7; D call uncertain. The CDR3 runs 14 residues. CDR1 is SQVTM and CDR2 is ANQGSEA in the germline V gene. V lost 2 bases and J 1 base, leaving 12 bases between the germline ends. CDR3 residues: CSVESTDGSYEQYF. The DNA for the CDR3 is TGCAGCGTTGAATCAACGGACGGTTCCTACGAGCAGTACTTC.

This clonotype was seen repeatedly, ten times or more. The rearrangement uses TRBV20-1 and TRBJ1-1; TRBD1 is a possible D gene (5 bases). CDR1 and CDR2 from the germline V gene are DFQATT and SNEGSKA (reference sequence). The V gene lost 5 bases and the J gene lost 1 base, with 14 bases spanning the gap. The CDR3 runs 14 residues. In DNA form, the CDR3 reads TGCAGTGCTCGGGACCGAGTAACGAACACTGAAGCTTTCTTT. Translating it yields CSARDRVTNTEAFF.

This clonotype occurred a few times. As DNA, the CDR3 is TGTGCCAGCTCACTGGGGGGGCCGAGAAACACTGAAGCTTTCTTT. It yields the protein CASSLGGPRNTEAFF. This chain uses TRBV18 with TRBJ1-1; a possible D gene is TRBD1 (6 bases). Per the germline V gene, CDR1 is KGHSH and CDR2 is LQKENI. Trimming stripped 4 bases from V and 2 bases from J, with 14 bases between. This CDR3 comprises 15 residues.

In its sample, this clonotype was seen once. V gene TRBV10-1 combines with J gene TRBJ2-7; TRBD2 matches 7 bases. V was pared by 1 base and J by 1 base, with 7 bases of the junction left unmatched. CDR1 is WNHNN, CDR2 SYGVQD, per germline (reference sequence). CDR3 length: 16 residues. CDR3 sequence: CASSEFGGEKSYEQYF. CDR3 in DNA: TGCGCCAGCAGTGAGTTTGGGGGGGAGAAATCCTACGAGCAGTACTTC.

This clonotype was recorded many times. This chain connects TRBV7-9 to TRBJ1-6; D not resolved. The CDR3 consists of 13 residues. Trimming stripped 1 base from V and 7 bases from J, with 5 bases between. Germline V gives CDR1 SEHNR, CDR2 FQNEAQ (reference sequence). CDR3 protein: CASSLDRNSPLHF. The CDR3 DNA is TGTGCCAGCAGCTTAGACCGGAATTCACCCCTCCACTTT. The full variable domain, rest sourced from reference TRBV7-9 and TRBJ1-6, is DTGVSQNPRHKITKRGQNVTFRCDPISEHNRLYWYRQTLGQGPEFLTYFQNEAQLEKSRLLSDRFSAERPKGSFSTLEIQRTEQGDSAMYLCASSLDRNSPLHFGNGTRLTVT.

This clonotype appeared a few times. The V gene is TRBV7-6, the J gene TRBJ2-1; possible D gene TRBD1, 6 bases. Germline CDR1 and CDR2: SGHVS and FNYEAQ. The V gene lost 3 bases and the J gene lost 9 bases, with 12 bases spanning the gap. CDR3 length: 13 residues. CDR3 coding DNA: TGTGCCAGCAGCTTTTTTCGAGGGGGTGAGCAGTTCTTC. This translates into CASSFFRGGEQFF.

This clonotype was counted many times. The J gene is TRBJ1-2, the V gene TRBV9; TRBD1 matches 7 bases. The V segment lost 3 bases and the J segment 8 bases; nucleotides outside the gene matches: 10. The CDR3 length is 14 residues. The germline CDR1 and CDR2 sequences are SGDLS and YYNGEE. The CDR3: CASSEELTGAGYTF. CDR3 DNA sequence: TGTGCCAGCAGCGAGGAGTTAACAGGGGCCGGCTACACCTTC.

The V and J genes are TRBV2 and TRBJ2-1; D possibly corresponds to TRBD1 (5 bases). This CDR3 contains 13 residues. Germline V CDR1 and CDR2: SNHLY, FYNNEI. V lost 8 bases and J lost 5, with 13 bases in between. CDR3 DNA sequence: TGTGCCAGCGGTGGGTGGACAAACAATGAGCAGTTCTTC. Translation gives CASGGWTNNEQFF. The whole variable domain, filled in from reference TRBV2 and TRBJ2-1, reads EPEVTQTPSHQVTQMGQEVILRCVPISNHLYFYWYRQILGQKVEFLVSFYNNEISEKSEIFDDQFSVERPDGSNFTLKIRSTKLEDSAMYFCASGGWTNNEQFFGPGTRLTVL.

The V gene is TRBV25-1, the J gene TRBJ2-2, with TRBD1 matching over 7 bases. CDR1 MGHDK and CDR2 SYGVNS come from the germline V gene. The CDR3 contains 15 residues. Unmatched junction bases numbered 5, after V lost 6 bases and J lost 1 base. The CDR3 nucleotides read TGTGCCAGCAGGCTCCGGGACAGGAACACCGGGGAGCTGTTTTTT. It is translated as CASRLRDRNTGELFF.

This clonotype was found many times. Here the CDR3 reads CASSDPSGNHEQYF. In DNA form, the CDR3 reads TGTGCCAGCAGTGATCCTAGCGGGAACCACGAGCAGTACTTC. The chain has TRBV2 and TRBJ2-7; 9 positions agree with TRBD2. Germline V gene sequence: CDR1 SNHLY, CDR2 FYNNEI. The CDR3 length is 14 residues. The junction had 5 bases not matched to a gene; V was cut back by 3 bases and J by 5 bases.

As regards this clonotype: A clone one base away is much larger, so this may be a read error. The chain joins TRBV7-3 to TRBJ2-2, with 7 bases lining up with TRBD2. CDR1 SGHTA and CDR2 FQGTGA come from the germline V gene. This CDR3 has 14 residues. V lost 5 bases to trimming and J lost 4 bases; unmatched junction nucleotides: 4. The CDR3 DNA reads TGTGCCAGCAGCACCGGGGGGAGCACCGGGGAGCTGTTTTTT. It specifies CASSTGGSTGELFF.